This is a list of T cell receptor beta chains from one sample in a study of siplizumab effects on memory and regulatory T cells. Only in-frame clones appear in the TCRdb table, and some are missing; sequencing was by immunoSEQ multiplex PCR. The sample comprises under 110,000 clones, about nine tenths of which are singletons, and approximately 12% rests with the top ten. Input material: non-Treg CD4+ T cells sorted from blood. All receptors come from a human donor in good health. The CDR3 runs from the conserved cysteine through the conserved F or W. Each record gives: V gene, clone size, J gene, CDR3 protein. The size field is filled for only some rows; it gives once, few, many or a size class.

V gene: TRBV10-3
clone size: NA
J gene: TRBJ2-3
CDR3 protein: CAISESERAPVTQYF

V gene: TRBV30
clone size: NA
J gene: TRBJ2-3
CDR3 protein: CAWTRGLGDTQYF

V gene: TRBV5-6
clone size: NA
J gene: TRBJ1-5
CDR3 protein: CASSLHSNQPQHF

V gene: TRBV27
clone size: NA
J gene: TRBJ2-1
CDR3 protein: CASSLLGTDNEQFF

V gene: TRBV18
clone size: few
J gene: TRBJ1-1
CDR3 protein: CASSPLVDTEAFF

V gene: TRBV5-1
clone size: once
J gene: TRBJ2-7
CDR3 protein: CASSLSGQPYEQYF

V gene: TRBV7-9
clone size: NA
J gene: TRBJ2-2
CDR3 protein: CASSLLSGFDIGELFF

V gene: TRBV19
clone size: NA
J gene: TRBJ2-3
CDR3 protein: CASSKSPPSGRWDTQYF

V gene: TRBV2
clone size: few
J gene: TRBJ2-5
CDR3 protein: CASSSDTEKETQYF

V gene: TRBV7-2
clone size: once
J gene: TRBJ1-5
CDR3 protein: CASSLRSPRQPQHF

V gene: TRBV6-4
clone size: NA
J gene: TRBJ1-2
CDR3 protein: CASRWDSALANYGYTF

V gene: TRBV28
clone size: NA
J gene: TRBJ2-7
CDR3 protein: CASSSRTSGSIEQYF

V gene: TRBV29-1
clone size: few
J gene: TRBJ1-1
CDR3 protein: CSVEAAGWSEAFF

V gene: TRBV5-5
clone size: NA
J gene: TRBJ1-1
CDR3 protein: CASSLQTSRTEAFF

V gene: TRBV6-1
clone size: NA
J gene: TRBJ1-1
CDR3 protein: CASIRTRTVNTEAFF

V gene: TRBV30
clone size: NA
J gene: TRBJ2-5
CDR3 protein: CAWSSPETQYF

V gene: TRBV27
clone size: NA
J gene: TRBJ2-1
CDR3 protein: CASSSLSGSWNEQFF

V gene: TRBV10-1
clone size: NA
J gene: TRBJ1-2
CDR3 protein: CASSAAGSLGYTF

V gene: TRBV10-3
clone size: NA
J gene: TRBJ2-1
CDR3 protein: CAISGTRRNNEQFF

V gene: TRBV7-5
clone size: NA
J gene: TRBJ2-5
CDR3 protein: CARSSRGSGRWRETQYF

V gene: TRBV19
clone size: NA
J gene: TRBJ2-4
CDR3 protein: CASSPWTGEAKNIQYF

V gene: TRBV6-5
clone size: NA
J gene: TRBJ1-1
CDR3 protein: CASGPTGELWKAFF

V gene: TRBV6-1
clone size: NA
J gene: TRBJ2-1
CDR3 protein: CASSPGTGGRNEQFF

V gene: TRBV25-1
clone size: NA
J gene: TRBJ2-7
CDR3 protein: CASSGPGSSRYF

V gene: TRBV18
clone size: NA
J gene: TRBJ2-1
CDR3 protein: CASSPRSKSSYNEQFF

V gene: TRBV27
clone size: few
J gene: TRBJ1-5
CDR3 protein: CANHARGLYSNQPQHF

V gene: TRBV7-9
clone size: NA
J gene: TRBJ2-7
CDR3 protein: CASGMSGRAYEQYF

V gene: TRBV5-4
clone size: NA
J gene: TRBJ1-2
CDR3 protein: CASSRRGLVGYGYTF

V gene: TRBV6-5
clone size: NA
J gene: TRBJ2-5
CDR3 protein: CASSPGLREETQYF

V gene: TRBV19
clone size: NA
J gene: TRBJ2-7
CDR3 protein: CASSMGQGSYEQYF

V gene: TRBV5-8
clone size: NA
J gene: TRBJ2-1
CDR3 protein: CASSLAKEKTGVGNEQFF

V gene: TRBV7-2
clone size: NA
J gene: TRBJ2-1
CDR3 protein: CASSLVSGSSNEQFF

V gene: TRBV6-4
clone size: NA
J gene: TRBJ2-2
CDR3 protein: CASSVTSSTGELFF

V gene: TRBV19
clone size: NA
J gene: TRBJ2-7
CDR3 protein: CASSPGTLGVRYF

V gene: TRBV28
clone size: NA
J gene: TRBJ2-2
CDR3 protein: CASSFGAGSRGELFF

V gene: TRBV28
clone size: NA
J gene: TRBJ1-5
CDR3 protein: CASSLRLTGKPQHF